These T cell receptor beta chains were read from a single sample in a study of blood T cell repertoires in COVID-19. Repertoires were generated with immunoSEQ multiplex PCR, while TCRdb's copy carries only in-frame clones and drops some. The table lists 150,000 to 200,000 clones, around 80% of them singletons. Material: peripheral blood. The receptors come from a man aged 50-59 years who had recovered from COVID-19. CDR3s include the opening cysteine and the closing phenylalanine or tryptophan. Each record gives: J gene, V gene, clone size, D gene, CDR3 protein, CDR3 DNA. D genes are given only for firm matches. Rows may omit the clone size; those that give it use once, few, many or a size class.

TRBJ2-1	TRBV5-1	-	-	CASSLSGSSYNEQFF	TGCGCCAGCAGCCTTAGCGGCAGCTCCTACAATGAGCAGTTCTTC
TRBJ1-2	TRBV9	-	TRBD1	CASSTQGQGNGYTF	TGTGCCAGCAGCACCCAGGGACAGGGGAACGGCTACACCTTC
TRBJ2-7	TRBV7-3	-	-	CASSLSGTREQYF	TGTGCCAGCAGCTTAAGTGGGACACGAGAGCAGTACTTC
TRBJ2-7	TRBV29-1	-	TRBD1	CSVGETGSTQYF	TGCAGCGTCGGTGAGACAGGGTCTACACAGTACTTC
TRBJ2-5	TRBV6-5	-	-	CASSHTGMRETQYF	TGTGCCAGCAGTCACACAGGGATGAGAGAGACCCAGTACTTC
TRBJ2-1	TRBV10-3	-	-	CAISGRGYDNEQFF	TGTGCCATCAGTGGACGCGGGTATGACAATGAGCAGTTCTTC
TRBJ1-5	TRBV6-2/TRBV6-3	few	TRBD1	CASSLTGPNSNQPQHF	TGTGCCAGCAGTCTGACAGGGCCAAATAGCAATCAGCCCCAGCATTTT
TRBJ1-6	TRBV19	-	TRBD1	CASSIVGTGGFTDSPLHF	TGTGCCAGTAGTATAGTCGGGACAGGGGGCTTTACGGATTCACCCCTCCACTTT
TRBJ2-1	TRBV19	few	-	CASSMGFAGSSYNEQFF	TGTGCCAGTAGTATGGGGTTTGCGGGGAGCTCCTACAATGAGCAGTTCTTC
TRBJ2-1	TRBV7-9	-	TRBD1	CASSPQTGQFKTYNEQFF	TGTGCCAGCAGCCCACAGACAGGGCAATTTAAAACCTACAATGAGCAGTTCTTC
TRBJ2-1	TRBV5-1	-	-	CASSLGSNSYEQFF	TGCGCCAGCAGCTTGGGGTCTAACAGTTATGAGCAGTTCTTC
TRBJ2-1	TRBV7-6	-	-	CASSLEGWAGPYNEQFF	TGTGCCAGCAGCTTAGAAGGATGGGCAGGGCCCTACAATGAGCAGTTCTTC
TRBJ2-6	TRBV4-1	few	TRBD1	CASSRIQGVYLPPSGANVLTF	TGCGCCAGCAGCCGAATACAGGGGGTTTACCTCCCCCCGTCTGGGGCCAACGTCCTGACTTTC
TRBJ2-1	TRBV5-1	-	TRBD2	CASSLAASGSTRVENEQFF	TGCGCCAGCAGCTTGGCGGCTAGCGGGAGCACTAGGGTAGAGAATGAGCAGTTCTTC
TRBJ1-1	TRBV2	-	-	CASVFERSNTEAFF	TGTGCCAGCGTTTTTGAACGGTCGAACACTGAAGCTTTCTTT
TRBJ1-1	TRBV7-2	many	-	CAISFTVNTEAFF	TGTGCCATCTCCTTCACGGTAAACACTGAAGCTTTCTTT
TRBJ2-1	TRBV6-6	-	TRBD2	CASSPMTSGRSYNEQFF	TGTGCCAGCAGTCCTATGACTAGCGGGAGATCATACAATGAGCAGTTCTTC
TRBJ2-6	TRBV3-1/TRBV3-2	-	TRBD1	CASSPRTGGSGANVLTF	TGTGCCAGCAGCCCCAGGACAGGCGGCTCTGGGGCCAACGTCCTGACTTTC
TRBJ1-6	TRBV10-1	once	-	CASSENIENSPLHF	TGCGCCAGCAGTGAGAATATTGAGAATTCACCCCTCCACTTT
TRBJ2-1	TRBV7-9	-	TRBD2	CASSLGLAGDEQFF	TGTGCCAGCAGCTTGGGACTAGCGGGAGACGAGCAGTTCTTC
TRBJ2-1	TRBV29-1	-	TRBD2	CSVGGTSGVKSSYNEQFF	TGCAGCGTTGGCGGGACTAGCGGGGTCAAGAGCTCCTACAATGAGCAGTTCTTC
TRBJ2-3	TRBV7-2	-	-	CASSFGGTDTQYF	TGTGCCAGCAGCTTTGGGGGGACAGATACGCAGTATTTT
TRBJ1-5	TRBV27	-	-	CASRLLKANRVIDQPQHF	TGTGCCAGCAGATTACTTAAGGCAAACAGGGTTATCGATCAGCCCCAGCATTTT
TRBJ2-1	TRBV4-1	-	TRBD2	CASSQPHGGSGSPQFF	TGCGCCAGCAGCCAACCTCATGGGGGTAGCGGGAGTCCTCAGTTCTTC
TRBJ2-1	TRBV27	-	-	CASSRYRVTSYNEQFF	TGTGCCAGCAGTAGGTACAGGGTGACATCCTACAATGAGCAGTTCTTC
TRBJ1-5	TRBV28	-	-	CASIIGGSGQPQHF	TGTGCCAGCATCATCGGGGGGTCGGGGCAGCCCCAGCATTTT
TRBJ2-1	TRBV24-1	-	-	CATSDLRNEQFF	TGTGCCACCAGTGATCTCCGCAATGAGCAGTTCTTC
TRBJ2-5	TRBV25-1	-	TRBD1	CASSVPDGTEETQYF	TGTGCCAGCAGTGTCCCGGACGGGACAGAAGAGACCCAGTACTTC
TRBJ1-1	TRBV3-1/TRBV3-2	few	-	CASSQGQGMNTEAFF	TGTGCCAGCAGCCAAGGCCAGGGCATGAACACTGAAGCTTTCTTT
TRBJ2-7	TRBV10-2	-	-	CASSDPGTWYEQYF	TGCGCCAGCAGTGACCCGGGTACGTGGTACGAGCAGTACTTC
TRBJ1-1	TRBV20-1	once	-	CSASLGLEAFF	TGCAGTGCTAGCTTGGGCCTTGAAGCTTTCTTT
TRBJ1-1	TRBV19	-	TRBD1	CASKGAGQRNTEAFF	TGTGCCAGTAAGGGGGCGGGACAGAGGAACACTGAAGCTTTCTTT
TRBJ2-5	TRBV9	-	-	CASSVSGNQKTQYF	TGTGCCAGCAGCGTCTCGGGGAACCAAAAGACCCAGTACTTC
TRBJ1-4	TRBV7-8	-	-	CASSPRQLSPTNEKLFF	TGTGCCAGCAGCCCACGACAGCTCTCTCCAACTAATGAAAAACTGTTTTTT
TRBJ1-5	TRBV10-3	-	-	CAISESLYEGFQPQHF	TGTGCCATCAGTGAGTCTTTGTATGAGGGATTTCAGCCCCAGCATTTT
TRBJ1-6	TRBV6-1	-	-	CASSENRGRSYNSPLHF	TGTGCCAGCAGTGAGAATCGAGGGCGCTCCTATAATTCACCCCTCCACTTT
TRBJ2-1	TRBV5-4	-	TRBD1	CASSQRDRGLNEQFF	TGTGCCAGCAGCCAACGGGACAGGGGGCTAAATGAGCAGTTCTTC
TRBJ2-7	TRBV28	-	TRBD2	CASSPPLAGSYEQYF	TGTGCCAGCAGTCCCCCCCTAGCGGGAAGCTACGAGCAGTACTTC
TRBJ2-5	TRBV11-3	once	-	CASSRVVQETQYF	TGTGCCAGCAGCCGCGTGGTTCAAGAGACCCAGTACTTC
TRBJ2-3	TRBV7-3	-	-	CASSLGVHTDTQYF	TGTGCCAGCAGCTTAGGTGTACACACAGATACGCAGTATTTT
TRBJ2-2	TRBV9	-	-	CASSDRPGQLNTGELFF	TGTGCCAGCAGCGACCGTCCCGGACAGTTGAACACCGGGGAGCTGTTTTTT
TRBJ1-2	TRBV10-3	-	-	CAIRLGVTHGYTF	TGTGCCATCCGGCTAGGAGTGACCCATGGCTACACCTTC
TRBJ2-2	TRBV27	-	-	CASSLSSAGELFF	TGTGCCAGCAGTTTATCTTCAGCCGGGGAGCTGTTTTTT
TRBJ2-3	TRBV5-1	-	TRBD1	CATKGQGRGDTQYF	TGCGCCACCAAAGGACAGGGTCGGGGAGATACGCAGTATTTT
TRBJ2-1	TRBV28	-	-	CASSSLQAPPYNEQFF	TGTGCCAGCAGTTCCCTACAGGCACCACCCTACAATGAGCAGTTCTTC
TRBJ2-3	TRBV5-1	-	-	CASSLGAETDTQYF	TGCGCCAGCAGCTTGGGCGCGGAAACAGATACGCAGTATTTT
TRBJ2-7	TRBV9	once	TRBD2	CASSVDPPPLAGGLYEQYF	TGTGCCAGCAGCGTAGACCCCCCGCCTCTAGCGGGAGGGCTCTACGAGCAGTACTTC
TRBJ1-1	TRBV5-1	-	-	CASSLGTMNTEAFF	TGCGCCAGCAGCTTGGGGACTATGAACACTGAAGCTTTCTTT
TRBJ2-1	TRBV7-2	-	-	CASSLTGWVDEQFF	TGTGCCAGCAGCTTAACCGGGTGGGTAGATGAGCAGTTCTTC
TRBJ2-1	TRBV28	-	-	CASSSMGGSYNEQFF	TGTGCCAGCAGTTCGATGGGGGGCTCCTACAATGAGCAGTTCTTC
TRBJ2-6	TRBV7-2	-	-	CASSQRVSGANVLTF	TGTGCCAGCAGTCAACGGGTCTCTGGGGCCAACGTCCTGACTTTC
TRBJ2-4	TRBV6-5	-	-	CASSYGGAKNIQYF	TGTGCCAGCAGTTACGGGGGGGCAAAAAACATTCAGTACTTC
TRBJ2-2	TRBV6-5	-	TRBD2	CASSYQTSGDTGELFF	TGTGCCAGCAGTTACCAGACTAGCGGGGACACCGGGGAGCTGTTTTTT
TRBJ1-1	TRBV7-9	-	-	CASSLVGVDTEAFF	TGTGCCAGCAGCTTAGTAGGGGTGGACACTGAAGCTTTCTTT
TRBJ2-5	TRBV5-4	once	TRBD1	CASSFTGQEETQYF	TGTGCCAGCAGCTTCACCGGACAGGAAGAGACCCAGTACTTC